This TCR beta chain was profiled in a study of CD8 T cells in Susac syndrome. Study observations and caveats: Where Susac syndrome CD4+ T cell repertoires were concerned, no clonal expansion was evident.

Purification of the CD8+ and CD4+ T cells relied on negative isolation, and TEMRA cells underwent FACS enrichment. Reverse transcription of roughly 0.5 to 1 ug RNA was carried out with random hexamers. Amplification of TCR beta CDR3 spanned 54 Vbeta and 13 Jbeta via immunoSEQ multiplex PCR. TCRdb used MiXCR to reprocess the immunoSEQ multiplex PCR reads, holding one entry per CDR3 protein. Seen here are approximately 190,000 distinct CDR3 sequences, around 90% observed once, and the top ten hold 0.085% to 0.09%. The CDR3 is made up of 14 amino acids. Germline CDR1 reads LGHDT; CDR2 reads YNNKEL (reference sequence). Losses at the gene ends were 4 bases for V and 3 bases for J; bases not matched to a gene: 2. Turning to this clonotype: Its antigen is not identified.

This sequence joins TRBV3-1 and TRBJ1-1; 10 bases fit TRBD1. Input material: CD4+ T cells from PBMCs. The receptor was derived from a human donor with Susac syndrome. DNA of the CDR3: TGTGCCAGCAGCCTCGACAGGGGGCACACTGAAGCTTTCTTT. Translation gives CASSLDRGHTEAFF.